This TCR beta chain was sequenced for a study of monozygotic twins with inflammatory bowel disease. An amount of approximately 3,800 ng of total RNA was used for each TCR library. Template switching incorporated UMIs with a 6-nucleotide sample barcode. From its re-call of the 5' RACE reads, TCRdb lists each CDR3 protein once, without DNA. The table counts about 160,000 distinct CDR3 sequences; under 3.5% lies in the top ten. This CDR3 is 14 amino acids long. The germline CDR1 and CDR2 sequences are MDHEN and SYDVKM. Worth noting for this clonotype: Antigen unknown.

Study findings and constraints: No difference in repertoire similarity was seen between concordant and discordant twins, possibly because power was limited.

The sample consisted of blood. The receptor comes from a human donor with ulcerative colitis or Crohn's disease, or a healthy co-twin of an affected twin (not recorded which). The V and J genes are TRBV28 and TRBJ2-7. CDR3 in amino acids: CASKLSRATSEQYF.